These T cell receptor beta chains were read from a single sample in a study of cytomegalovirus exposure and HLA in healthy donors. Repertoires were generated with immunoSEQ multiplex PCR, while TCRdb's copy carries only in-frame clones and drops some. The sample has 80,000 or so clones, around three quarters seen once. Sequencing input: PBMCs. The receptors were sampled from a man aged 35 to 55 in good health and CMV-seronegative. CDR3s include the opening cysteine and the closing phenylalanine or tryptophan. D genes are given only for firm matches. For some rows the clone size is stated as once, few or many, or as a class when expanded; others skip it.

V	J	D	size	DNA	CDR3
TRBV6-5	TRBJ1-2	-	-	TGTGCCACCAGTTACGTGGGAGGCAGCTATGACTACACCTTC	CATSYVGGSYDYTF
TRBV18	TRBJ1-1	-	-	TGTGCCAGCTCACCACCGTTCGGGGATGGTGAGAGCTCTGAAGCTTTCTTT	CASSPPFGDGESSEAFF
TRBV7-9	TRBJ2-5	TRBD2	-	TGTGCCAGCGGGGACCCGTTGGGACTAGCGGGCCAGACCCAGTACTTC	CASGDPLGLAGQTQYF
TRBV6-1	TRBJ2-1	-	-	TGTGCCAGCAGTGCCGGCGGATACAATGAGCAGTTCTTC	CASSAGGYNEQFF
TRBV2	TRBJ2-2	-	-	TGTGCCAGCAGTGAAGCTATCGAGGGCGGCGGGGAGCTGTTTTTT	CASSEAIEGGGELFF
TRBV18	TRBJ1-2	TRBD1	-	TGTGCCAGCTCACCACGACAGGGAAGGATCTATGGCTACACCTTC	CASSPRQGRIYGYTF
TRBV7-2	TRBJ2-7	-	-	TGTGCCAGCAGCTCAAACAGGGGAGGTTCGTACGAGCAGTACTTC	CASSSNRGGSYEQYF
TRBV28	TRBJ1-5	-	once	TGTGCCAGCAGCTCAGGTGGCGGGAGGGATCAGCCTCAGCATTTT	CASSSGGGRDQPQHF
TRBV7-3	TRBJ2-3	TRBD2	-	TGTGCCAGCAGCTTACGAGCGGGGGGAGGGGCAGATACGCAGTATTTT	CASSLRAGGGADTQYF
TRBV7-9	TRBJ2-7	TRBD1	-	TGTTCCAGCAGCGCCGCTTCCCAGGGGGCCCTGGGCGAGCAGTACTTC	CSSSAASQGALGEQYF
TRBV5-1	TRBJ2-1	TRBD2	-	TGCGCCAGCAGCGGCACTAGCGGGGGGCTCTACAATGAGCAGTTCTTC	CASSGTSGGLYNEQFF
TRBV5-1	TRBJ2-1	TRBD1	-	TGCGCCAGCAGGCGCCCGGGACAGGGGCGCCCCTGGTTCTTC	CASRRPGQGRPWFF
TRBV5-6	TRBJ1-2	-	-	TGTGCCAGCAGCTTGCGCCAGAACAACTATGGCTACACCTTC	CASSLRQNNYGYTF
TRBV5-1	TRBJ1-4	-	-	TGCGCCAGCAGCTTCGCCAGGGGTGGAGAAAAACTGTTTTTT	CASSFARGGEKLFF
TRBV12-5	TRBJ1-5	TRBD1	-	TGTGCTAGTGTCCAAACAGGGGAGCAGCCCCAGCATTTT	CASVQTGEQPQHF
TRBV9	TRBJ2-1	TRBD2	-	TGTGCCAGCGAAGATCTAGCGGGGTACTCCTACAATGAGCAGTTCTTC	CASEDLAGYSYNEQFF
TRBV27	TRBJ1-6	-	once	TGTGCCAGCAGTAACCGGGCGGGGAATAATTCACCCCTCCACTTT	CASSNRAGNNSPLHF
TRBV4-1	TRBJ2-7	TRBD1	-	TGCGCCAGCAGCCAAGCCTGGACAGGCGAATCCTACGAGCAGTACTTC	CASSQAWTGESYEQYF
TRBV27	TRBJ2-1	-	-	TGTGCCAGCAGTTTATTAGGGGATGAGCAGTTCTTC	CASSLLGDEQFF
TRBV6-1	TRBJ2-6	-	few	TGTGCCAGCAGTGAAGTAGGATCAGGGTGGGCCAACGTCCTGACTTTC	CASSEVGSGWANVLTF
TRBV6-5	TRBJ2-7	-	-	TGTGCCAGCAGTTACTTTCTTACCTACGAGCAGTACTTC	CASSYFLTYEQYF
TRBV6-1	TRBJ1-3	-	-	TGTGCCAGCAGAGCGTCCGCTGGAAACACCATATATTTT	CASRASAGNTIYF
TRBV30	TRBJ1-2	TRBD1	once	TGTGCCTGGAGTGTACTGACAGGGTTTGGCTATGGCTACACCTTC	CAWSVLTGFGYGYTF
TRBV4-1	TRBJ2-3	TRBD2	-	TGCGCCAGCAGCCAAGATGGGACTAGCAGTAACACAGATACGCAGTATTTT	CASSQDGTSSNTDTQYF
TRBV7-2	TRBJ2-3	TRBD2	-	TGTGCCAGCAGCCCAAGATCTAGCGGGGGTGGCACAGATACGCAGTATTTT	CASSPRSSGGGTDTQYF
TRBV5-5	TRBJ1-2	TRBD1	few	TGTGCCAGCAGCCTTCAGGGGGACTATGGCTACACCTTC	CASSLQGDYGYTF
TRBV6-6	TRBJ1-4	-	-	TGTGCCAGCAGTTACGGCGGGGGAACTAATGAAAAACTGTTTTTT	CASSYGGGTNEKLFF
TRBV7-6	TRBJ2-3	-	-	TGTGCCAGCAGCCTTCAACTAGGCACAGATACGCAGTATTTT	CASSLQLGTDTQYF
TRBV6-1	TRBJ2-7	TRBD1	few	TGTGCCAGCAGACTTGCCGGGACAGGGGAATACGAGCAGTACTTC	CASRLAGTGEYEQYF
TRBV30	TRBJ1-5	-	few	TGTGCCTGGAGTGTGAGGTCTAATCAGCCCCAGCATTTT	CAWSVRSNQPQHF
TRBV9	TRBJ2-1	-	once	TGTGCCAGCAGCGTAGACCACGCGCCCTGGAGCTCCTACAATGAGCAGTTCTTC	CASSVDHAPWSSYNEQFF
TRBV6-5	TRBJ2-7	-	-	TGTGCCAGCAGTTACGGGGCTAACGGCCACTCCTACGAGCAGTACTTC	CASSYGANGHSYEQYF
TRBV7-3	TRBJ1-3	-	-	TGTGCCAGCAGCTTAACGTCAGGCGATCGGACCATATATTTT	CASSLTSGDRTIYF
TRBV28	TRBJ2-5	TRBD2	once	TGTGCCAGCAGTCAACTAGCGGGGGGGTTCCAAGAGACCCAGTACTTC	CASSQLAGGFQETQYF
TRBV19	TRBJ1-6	TRBD1	-	TGTGCCAGTAGTATAGCGGCAGGGGGCTGGTCACCCCTCCACTTT	CASSIAAGGWSPLHF
TRBV15	TRBJ2-1	-	once	TGTGCCACCAGCTCCAGGGCTCATGAGCAGTTCTTC	CATSSRAHEQFF
TRBV6-1	TRBJ2-5	-	once	TGTGCCAGCAGTGAACACACAGGGAAGGAAGAGACCCAGTACTTC	CASSEHTGKEETQYF
TRBV14	TRBJ1-1	-	-	TGTGCCAGCAGCAGGGGATTGAACACTGAAGCTTTCTTT	CASSRGLNTEAFF
TRBV7-9	TRBJ2-5	TRBD1	-	TGTGCCAGCAGTCGAACACAGGGGGCACAAGAGACCCAGTACTTC	CASSRTQGAQETQYF
TRBV5-1	TRBJ2-3	-	-	TGCGCCAGCAGCTTGTTCGGAGGACTCTTCGGAGATACGCAGTATTTT	CASSLFGGLFGDTQYF
TRBV5-6	TRBJ1-6	TRBD1	-	TGTGCCAGCAACGGACAGGGGGGCGGTGATTCACCCCTCCACTTT	CASNGQGGGDSPLHF
TRBV19	TRBJ1-6	TRBD1	-	TGTGCCAGTAGGGCCGGGACAGGGCTTTCACCCCTCCACTTT	CASRAGTGLSPLHF
TRBV10-3	TRBJ2-7	TRBD2	-	TGTGCCATCATGGGCAGGGAGGGCGAGCAGTACTTC	CAIMGREGEQYF